The 18 T cell receptor beta chains in this list originate from one sample, sequenced in a study of CD8+ T cells in alopecia areata. Extraction and reverse transcription of RNA yielded cDNA as the sequencing template. This table comes from immunoSEQ multiplex PCR, and its TCRdb copy is limited to in-frame clones, with some not included. Altogether about 270,000 clones were found in the sample, and no singletons occur. Markers used for sorting pooled cutaneous lymph node cells were CD4, CD8alpha, NKG2D, NKG2ACE and others. The sequenced material came from CD4+ T cells sorted from a lymph node. The receptors originated from a C3H/HeJ mouse with alopecia areata. As its MHC haplotype, the strain has H2-k.

Comments on this clone: These gene names are mouse names. The observed sequence ends 4 residues before the CDR3 terminus, with the missing tail filled in from the germline J gene. Other DNA sequences in this sample translate to the same CDR3. The chain uses TRBV17 and TRBJ2-1, with 11 bases that match TRBD1. The CDR3 loop spans 15 amino acids. CDR1 is MNHDT, CDR2 YYDKIL, per germline. V lost 4 bases, J lost 3 bases, and 2 bases stayed unmatched. CDR3 amino acids: CASSTGTGGYAEQFF. CDR3 DNA, as far as it was read: TGTGCTAGCAGTACCGGGACAGGGGGCTATGCT.

Of note for this clone: Gene and germline names: mouse. The read falls 4 residues short of the CDR3 end, and the missing part is taken from the germline J gene. This chain uses TRBV17 with TRBJ2-7; TRBD1 might be the D (6 bases). Germline V gene lookup returns CDR1 MNHDT and CDR2 YYDKIL. This CDR3 comprises 14 residues. Trimming pared 4 bases from V and 0 bases from J, leaving 10 bases between. Incomplete CDR3 DNA: TGTGCTAGCAGTAACACAGGGTTCTCCTAT. Amino acid sequence: CASSNTGFSY. The entire CDR3 protein is CASSNTGFSYEQYF. Filled out from reference TRBV17 and TRBJ2-7, the complete variable domain reads DTTVKQNPRYKLARVGKPVNLICSQTMNHDTMYWYQKKPNQAPKLLLFYYDKILNREADTFEKFQSSRPNNSFCSLYIGSAGLEYSAMYLCASSNTGFSYEQYFGPGTRLTVL.

Details on this clone: Mouse gene names and germline throughout. With the read ending 4 residues before the CDR3 end, the germline J gene is used to fill in that end. The chain uses TRBV13-2 and TRBJ2-3, with TRBD2 matching 7 bases. This CDR3 is built from 16 residues. V dropped 0 bases and J dropped 0; count of bases not matched to a gene: 4. CDR1 NNHNN and CDR2 SYGAGS come from the germline V gene (reference sequence). The CDR3 protein is CASGDAVGGSAETLYF. CDR3 DNA, as far as it was read: TGTGCCAGCGGTGATGCAGTGGGGGGAAGTGCAGAA.

On this clone itself: Gene names are mouse gene names. The CDR3 end falls 4 residues outside the read, so it is completed with the germline J gene. This same CDR3 is encoded by further DNA sequences in the sample. The V call is TRBV13-1, the J call TRBJ2-3; 10 bases match TRBD2. Germline V gives CDR1 NSHNY, CDR2 SYGAGN. The ends lost 3 bases at V and 0 bases at J; junction bases unmatched: 1. The CDR3 is made up of 15 amino acids. CDR3 DNA, as far as it was read: TGTGCCAGCAGTGCTGGGGGGGCGAGTGCAGAA. It specifies CASSAGGASAE. In full, the CDR3 is CASSAGGASAETLYF.

Only a few counts were recorded for this clone. Here the gene names and germline are mouse. The read terminates 4 residues ahead of where the CDR3 ends, so the germline J gene completes it. The chain has TRBV13-2 and TRBJ1-2; TRBD1 agrees at 9 bases. The CDR3 spans 14 residues. J lost 3 bases, V lost 5 bases, and 5 bases had no gene match. Germline lookup yields CDR1 NNHNN and CDR2 SYGAGS (reference sequence). The CDR3 protein is CASGNRGRDSDYTF. CDR3 DNA, as far as it was read: TGTGCCAGCGGAAACAGGGGGCGAGACTCC.

This clone was recorded a few times. Any gene name here is a mouse gene name. The missing CDR3 end, 4 residues past where the read stops, is filled in from the germline J gene. The chain has TRBV5 and TRBJ2-5; 7 bases agree with TRBD1. Germline CDR1 is LGHNA and CDR2 is YNLKQL (reference sequence). The CDR3 has 15 amino acids. The CDR3 sequence is CASSQDTGRGDTQYF. CDR3 bases read: TGTGCCAGCAGCCAAGATACGGGCAGGGGGGAC.

This clone has only a few counts. These gene names are mouse names. The observed sequence ends 3 residues before the CDR3 terminus, with the missing tail filled in from the germline J gene. The same CDR3 can be traced to other DNA sequences in this sample. The gene calls are TRBV13-1 and TRBJ1-6, with D perhaps TRBD1 (5 bases). TRBJ1-6 is an ORF, with its function uncertain. CDR3 length: 13 residues. Germline V CDR1 and CDR2: NSHNY, SYGAGN. V shed 6 bases and J shed 3 bases, with 7 bases lying between them. CDR3 DNA (partial): TGTGCCAGCACCGACAGCTATAATTCGCCC. It is translated as CASTDSYNSP. The complete CDR3 protein is CASTDSYNSPLYF.

This clone was seen more than once but under ten times. Germline and genes here are mouse. The CDR3 end falls 4 residues outside the read, so it is completed with the germline J gene. The chain employs TRBV1 and TRBJ1-1; 7 bases align to TRBD1. The germline V gene has CDR1 NSQYPW and CDR2 LRSPGD (reference sequence). With V trimmed by 0 bases and J by 2 bases, 3 bases remained unmatched. The CDR3 loop spans 15 amino acids. The CDR3 DNA, read in part, is TGCACCTGCAGTGCAGATTGGACAGGCAACACA. This sequence encodes CTCSADWTGNT. The entire CDR3 reads CTCSADWTGNTEVFF.

Worth noting for this clone: Mouse germline and gene names are used. From the germline J gene comes the end of the CDR3, since the read stops 4 residues before it. J is TRBJ2-5 and V is TRBV13-1; tentatively, D is TRBD1 (5 bases). The CDR3 loop spans 13 amino acids. The ends were cut back, 3 bases at V and 3 bases at J, with 8 bases in the middle. Germline lookup yields CDR1 NSHNY and CDR2 SYGAGN. CDR3 DNA (partial): TGTGCCAGCAGTGGACAGTCACAAGAC. This sequence encodes CASSGQSQD. The whole CDR3 protein reads CASSGQSQDTQYF.

This clone was observed a handful of times. Gene names follow the mouse nomenclature. The read gets to within 4 residues of the CDR3 end, and the germline J gene fills in the rest. This sample also contains other DNA sequences that code for the same CDR3. The chain carries TRBV1 and TRBJ1-2, with TRBD1 as a possible D gene (6 bases). CDR1 and CDR2 from the germline V gene are NSQYPW and LRSPGD (reference sequence). The CDR3 has 14 residues. V lost 3 bases to trimming and J lost 0 bases, with 8 bases between them. CDR3 sequence reads: CTCSAGTTNSDYTF. CDR3 bases read: TGCACCTGCAGTGCTGGGACAACAAACTCC.

Turning to this clone: Gene names follow the mouse nomenclature. The read finishes 4 residues shy of the CDR3 end, and the germline J gene is used to complete it. The chain has TRBV17 and TRBJ2-4, with TRBD2 identical over 10 bases. Germline V gene data show CDR1 as MNHDT and CDR2 as YYDKIL. This CDR3 has 17 residues. CDR3 bases read: TGTGCTAGCAGTAGAGATGGGCCTGGGGGGGCGCGAAAC. Protein: CASSRDGPGGARN. The entire CDR3 is CASSRDGPGGARNTLYF. Full variable domain (outside the CDR3, taken from reference TRBV17 and TRBJ2-4): DTTVKQNPRYKLARVGKPVNLICSQTMNHDTMYWYQKKPNQAPKLLLFYYDKILNREADTFEKFQSSRPNNSFCSLYIGSAGLEYSAMYLCASSRDGPGGARNTLYFGAGTRLSVL.

For this clone: Gene names are mouse gene names. Read sequence stops 4 residues before the CDR3 end, and the germline J gene provides the missing end. The chain combines TRBV1 with TRBJ1-1, with 8 bases lining up with TRBD1. The junction had 3 bases not matched to a gene; V was cut back by 2 bases and J by 4 bases. This CDR3 has 14 residues. Looked up from germline, CDR1 is NSQYPW and CDR2 is LRSPGD (reference sequence). The CDR3 loop is CTCSAQGAGTEVFF. The CDR3 DNA, read in part, is TGCACCTGCAGTGCACAGGGGGCCGGCACA.

A word on this clone: Gene names are the mouse ones. The CDR3 end is not reached by the read, which stops 4 residues before it; the germline J gene fills it in. The chain has TRBV31 and TRBJ2-1; 12 bases align to TRBD2. The CDR3 is 16 amino acids. From germline, CDR1 is GKSSPN and CDR2 SITVG. V shed 3 bases and J 4 bases; nucleotides not matched to a gene: 7. The CDR3 reads CAWRPGLGGWYAEQFF. CDR3 DNA, as far as it was read: TGTGCCTGGAGACCGGGACTGGGGGGATGGTATGCT.

In this sample, this clone turned up a few times. The gene names here belong to mouse. The read terminates 4 residues before the CDR3 end, so the remaining end is supplied by the germline J gene. This sequence joins TRBV19 and TRBJ2-5; D unresolved. Germline CDR1 and CDR2: FNHDT and SITEND (reference sequence). The CDR3 totals 10 residues. The part of the CDR3 DNA that was read is TGTGCCAGCAGAAAGGAC. It codes for CASRKD. The full CDR3 is CASRKDTQYF.

In the case of this clone: Each gene name is a mouse one. The read is 4 residues too short to cover the CDR3 end, so that end is filled in from the germline J gene. The chain is built from TRBV1 and TRBJ2-1, with D possibly TRBD1 on 5 matching bases. Trimming pared 8 bases from V and 4 bases from J, leaving 9 bases between. CDR3 length equals 12 residues. The germline V gene encodes CDR1 NSQYPW and CDR2 LRSPGD (reference sequence). The CDR3 protein is CTCGRVYAEQFF. The CDR3 bases that were read are TGCACCTGCGGCAGGGTATATGCT.

To note about this clone: Each gene name is a mouse one. The CDR3 goes on 4 residues after the read ends, and that part is filled in from the germline J gene. V is TRBV19 and J is TRBJ2-4; possible D gene TRBD1, 5 bases. Per germline, CDR1 FNHDT and CDR2 SITEND (reference sequence). The CDR3 contains 13 residues. The germline V and J ends were trimmed by 4 bases and 1 base, with 7 bases remaining between them. Partial CDR3 DNA: TGTGCCAGCAGTCTGACAGGTCAAAAC. Its translation: CASSLTGQN. The CDR3 as a whole reads CASSLTGQNTLYF.

About this clone: Here the gene names and germline are mouse. The read comes to an end 4 residues before the CDR3 does, leaving the germline J gene to fill in the end. The J gene is TRBJ2-5, the V gene TRBV13-1, with 9 bases fitting TRBD1. Germline lookup yields CDR1 NSHNY and CDR2 SYGAGN. CDR3 length equals 15 residues. The CDR3 spells CASSETGGDGDTQYF. CDR3 DNA (partial): TGTGCCAGCAGTGAAACAGGGGGCGATGGAGAC.

In this sample, this clone turned up a few times. Gene names follow the mouse nomenclature. The CDR3 end falls 4 residues outside the read, so it is completed with the germline J gene. The rearrangement links TRBV14 to TRBJ2-4; 8 positions match TRBD1. The CDR3 extends over 16 amino acids. In germline, CDR1 is SGHDT, CDR2 FRDEAV. Unmatched junction bases numbered 4, after V lost 1 base and J lost 0 bases. The DNA read from the CDR3 is TGTGCCAGCAGTTTCGGACAGGGTAGGAGTCAAAAC. Amino acid sequence: CASSFGQGRSQN. In full, the CDR3 is CASSFGQGRSQNTLYF.